This T cell receptor (beta chain) stems from a study of post-analysis software for immune sequencing data. At the level of the study: Relapsing-remitting, secondary progressive and progressive-relapsing courses of multiple sclerosis were included.

Presence of unique molecular identifiers characterized the TCR beta cDNA libraries. In TCRdb, the PCR reads were re-called with MiXCR into one record per CDR3 protein. The data contain some 800,000 distinct CDR3 sequences, roughly 46% of them singletons. V was clipped by 10 bases and J by 2 bases; unmatched bases: 16. The CDR3 extends over 17 amino acids. In germline, CDR1 is MNHEY, CDR2 SMNVEV (reference sequence). Study-level points and caveats: Multiple sclerosis patients had significantly lower normalized Chao1 diversity than controls. Patients had higher frequencies than controls of about five TRBV segments, including TRBV5-6, TRBV5-1 and TRBV20-1.

For this clonotype: The antigen remains unidentified.

Source material: blood. The V and J genes are TRBV27 and TRBJ2-1; 8 bases match TRBD1. The origin of this receptor is a girl under 18 with multiple sclerosis. The CDR3 coding sequence is TGTGCCACTCACAGGAGGCCCTCGGACAGGGCCTACAATGAGCAGTTCTTC. It translates to CATHRRPSDRAYNEQFF.